This T cell receptor beta chain was captured by sequencing in a study of T cells after posttransplantation cyclophosphamide. Study-level results: Donor-recipient repertoire similarity was low at 1-2 months, rising over year one. Recipient CMV seropositivity and CMV reactivation strongly tracked TRB clonality. Skin or GI-infiltrating T cells shared few TRB sequences with blood.

The CDR3 is 13 residues long. V lost 4 bases and J lost 5, with 10 bases in between. CDR1 and CDR2 (germline): SGHDT, YYEEEE. Some clones are missing from TCRdb's copy, which holds only in-frame ones; the method was immunoSEQ multiplex PCR. This table has tens of thousands of clones, about 90% appearing once. The related graft donor's blood sample was taken on the day of bone marrow donation. Only a few counts were recorded for this clone. Its antigen is still unknown. The sequence came from a woman between 50 and 59 years old in good health and a related stem cell transplant donor. Sequenced: PBMCs. This rearrangement joins TRBV5-6 to TRBJ2-4; TRBD1 might be the D (5 bases). This CDR3 reads CASSRTWQNIQYF. CDR3 sequence (DNA): TGTGCCAGCAGCAGGACATGGCAAAACATTCAGTACTTC.